This entry is about one T cell receptor (beta chain). The data belong to a study of blood T cell repertoires in COVID-19. The protocol was immunoSEQ multiplex PCR, while the TCRdb copy is restricted to in-frame clones and leaves out a portion. The sample yields more than 95,000 clones, over 75% seen once. Sequences were obtained from peripheral blood. The clonotype comes from a man in his fifties with acute or convalescent COVID-19.

The DNA for the CDR3 is TGTGCTAGTGGTCACGACAGGCCAGCCAAAAACATTCAGTACTTC. Protein sequence: CASGHDRPAKNIQYF. The chain uses TRBV12-5 and TRBJ2-4, with TRBD1 as a possible D gene (6 bases). This CDR3 contains 15 residues. The germline CDR1 and CDR2 sequences are LGHNT and FRNRAP. Between the trimmed V and J ends, which lost 5 bases and 0 bases, there was a span of 11 bases. Full variable domain (outside the CDR3, taken from reference TRBV12-5 and TRBJ2-4): DARVTQTPRHKVTEMGQEVTMRCQPILGHNTVFWYRQTMMQGLELLAYFRNRAPLDDSGMPKDRFSAEMPDATLATLKIQPSEPRDSAVYFCASGHDRPAKNIQYFGAGTRLSVL.